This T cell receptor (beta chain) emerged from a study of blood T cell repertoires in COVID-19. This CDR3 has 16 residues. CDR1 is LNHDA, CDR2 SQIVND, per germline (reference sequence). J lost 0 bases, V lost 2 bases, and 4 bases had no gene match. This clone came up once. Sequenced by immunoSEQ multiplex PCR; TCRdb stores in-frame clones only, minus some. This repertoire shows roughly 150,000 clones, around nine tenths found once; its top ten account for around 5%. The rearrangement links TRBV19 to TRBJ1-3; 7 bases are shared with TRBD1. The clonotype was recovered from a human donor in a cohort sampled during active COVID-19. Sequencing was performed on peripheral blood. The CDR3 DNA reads TGTGCCAGTAGTATATCGGGACAGAACTCTGGAAACACCATATATTTT. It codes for CASSISGQNSGNTIYF.